This TCR beta chain came from a study of blood T cell repertoires in COVID-19. Whole-study context: Acute-phase and convalescent COVID-19 samples originated in the United States, Italy and Spain.

CDR3 length: 15 amino acids. Between the trimmed V and J ends, which lost 4 bases and 2 bases, there was a span of 11 bases. Germline CDR1 is SNHLY and CDR2 is FYNNEI. Adults between about 18 and 95 years of age took part from 24 US areas. This table comes from immunoSEQ multiplex PCR, and its TCRdb copy is limited to in-frame clones, with some not included. Found here are roughly 380,000 clones, about 90% of them singletons; the top ten hold 1.3%. Sequencing was carried out using PBMCs or T cells enriched from blood (not recorded which). The chain couples TRBV2 to TRBJ1-4, with D possibly matching TRBD1 (5 bases). The receptor was derived from a man between 25 and 39 years old who had recovered from COVID-19. The CDR3 coding sequence is TGTGCCAGCAGTGCCCTGCGGGGGACTAATGAAAAACTGTTTTTT. It is translated as CASSALRGTNEKLFF.